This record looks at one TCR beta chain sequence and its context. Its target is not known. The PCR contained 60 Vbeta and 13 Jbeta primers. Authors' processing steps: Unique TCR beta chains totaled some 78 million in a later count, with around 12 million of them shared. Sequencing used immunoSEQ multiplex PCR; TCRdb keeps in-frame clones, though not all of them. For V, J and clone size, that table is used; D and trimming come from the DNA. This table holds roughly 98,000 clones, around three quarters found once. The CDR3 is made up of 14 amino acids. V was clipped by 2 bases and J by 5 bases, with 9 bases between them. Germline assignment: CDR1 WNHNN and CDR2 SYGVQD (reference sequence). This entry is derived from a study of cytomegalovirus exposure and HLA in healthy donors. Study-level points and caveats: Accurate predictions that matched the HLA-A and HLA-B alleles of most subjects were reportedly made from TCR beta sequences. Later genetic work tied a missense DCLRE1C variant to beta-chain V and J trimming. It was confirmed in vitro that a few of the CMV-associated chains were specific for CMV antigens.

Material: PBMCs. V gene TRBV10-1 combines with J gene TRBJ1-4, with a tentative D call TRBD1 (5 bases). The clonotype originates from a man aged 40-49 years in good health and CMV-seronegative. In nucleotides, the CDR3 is TGCGCCAGCAGTGAGGGGGCATCAAATGAAAAACTGTTTTTT. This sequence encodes CASSEGASNEKLFF.